The 6 T cell receptor beta chains given below trace back to one sample, sequenced in a study of vaccination and CD4 T cells after COVID-19. The treatment here: roughly 11-day PBMC culture with coronavirus spike peptide pools or control peptides (ViraFEST assay). An Oncomine TCR Beta short-read assay was used to sequence the DNA from cultured CD4+ T cells. Each CDR3 protein gets one entry after TCRdb re-called the PCR reads with MiXCR. Of about 27,000 distinct CDR3 sequences detected, about two thirds appear once; the ten largest clones hold roughly a sixth. The antigens of these receptors remain unknown. Here the sequenced sample was CD4+ T cells from blood, cultured in vitro, taken after SARS-CoV-2 vaccination. All receptors come from a human donor who received a COVID-19 vaccine.

J is TRBJ1-4 and V is TRBV7-9; 7 nucleotides line up with TRBD1. Germline values: CDR1 SEHNR, CDR2 FQNEAQ (reference sequence). With V trimmed by 4 bases and J by 3 bases, 5 bases remained unmatched. CDR3 length: 15 residues. The CDR3 loop reads CASSSRQGPNEKLFF. The CDR3 DNA follows: TGTGCCAGCAGCTCCCGACAGGGACCTAATGAAAAACTGTTTTTT.

J is TRBJ1-1 and V is TRBV20-1; D unclear. Germline V lookup: CDR1 DFQATT, CDR2 SNEGSKA (reference sequence). The CDR3 sequence is 11 residues long. V was clipped by 4 bases and J by 5 bases, with 8 bases between them. The CDR3 sequence is CSATDETEAFF. For the CDR3, the DNA is TGCAGTGCTACCGACGAGACTGAAGCTTTCTTT.

This clonotype showed up just a few times. The gene calls are TRBV19 and TRBJ1-5, with a possible D match to TRBD1 (6 bases). CDR3 length: 14 residues. Germline V gene data show CDR1 as LNHDA and CDR2 as SQIVND (reference sequence). The ends were cut back, 5 bases at V and 3 bases at J, with 11 bases in the middle. CDR3 sequence reads: CASSGGLINQPQHF. In DNA, the CDR3 is TGTGCCAGTAGTGGGGGGCTTATCAATCAGCCCCAGCATTTT.

The count of this clonotype is one. CDR3: CASSQGGTGGSIANTGELFF. The CDR3 DNA reads as TGCGCCAGCAGCCAAGGCGGGACAGGGGGTAGCATCGCGAACACCGGGGAGCTGTTTTTT. The genes are TRBV4-1 and TRBJ2-2; 11 bases match TRBD1. The germline V gene encodes CDR1 MGHRA and CDR2 YSYEKL. This CDR3 comprises 20 residues. The J segment lost 0 bases and the V segment lost 1 base, leaving 10 bases of the junction unmatched.

The rearrangement links TRBV10-1 to TRBJ1-6, with D possibly being TRBD1 (5 bases). CDR3 length equals 12 residues. V lost 5 bases to trimming and J lost 10 bases, with 9 bases between them. Germline V gene sequence: CDR1 WNHNN, CDR2 SYGVQD (reference sequence). The chain's CDR3 is CASSSGSSPLHF. CDR3 in DNA: TGCGCCAGCAGTTCAGGGTCATCACCCCTCCACTTT.

The CDR3 DNA sequence: TGCGCCAGCAGTGAGTCGACTCAGTTGGGCCGATATTTTGACTATGGCTACACCTTC. It is translated as CASSESTQLGRYFDYGYTF. The rearrangement links TRBV10-1 to TRBJ1-2; D call uncertain. The CDR3 length is 19 residues. Trimming took 0 bases from V and 3 from J, leaving 23 bases between them. Germline V gene lookup returns CDR1 WNHNN and CDR2 SYGVQD (reference sequence).